These 30 T cell receptor beta chains were sequenced from one sample in a study of T cell responses to AZD1222 COVID-19 vaccine. Data came from immunoSEQ multiplex PCR; TCRdb stores just in-frame clones and leaves some out. There are 150,000 to 200,000 clones in the sample; 92% occur only once, and 1% to 1.5% lies in the top ten. This material consisted of peripheral blood, taken 28 days after the second AZD1222 dose. Receptors originate from an adult who received the AZD1222 COVID-19 vaccine.

The chain recombines TRBV14 with TRBJ2-1, with 10 bases aligning to TRBD2. This CDR3 contains 19 residues. The germline gives CDR1 SGHDN, CDR2 FVKESK. J was trimmed by 0 bases and V by 6 bases; bases with no gene match: 14. CDR3 residues: CASSGASGSLWSSYNEQFF. In nucleotides, the CDR3 is TGTGCCAGCAGTGGTGCTAGCGGGAGTCTCTGGAGCTCCTACAATGAGCAGTTCTTC. Using reference TRBV14 and TRBJ2-1 for the parts outside the CDR3, the full variable domain is EAGVTQFPSHSVIEKGQTVTLRCDPISGHDNLYWYRRVMGKEIKFLLHFVKESKQDESGMPNNRFLAERTGGTYSTLKVQPAELEDSGVYFCASSGASGSLWSSYNEQFFGPGTRLTVL.

The rearrangement links TRBV9 to TRBJ2-1; maybe TRBD2 (6 bases). Germline-derived CDR1 and CDR2 are SGDLS and YYNGEE. V dropped 4 bases and J dropped 4 bases, with 21 bases sitting between them. CDR3 size: 17 residues. The DNA for the CDR3 is TGTGCCAGCAGCCCAGCGGCATATAGCGGTGCTTACAATGAGCAGTTCTTC. The encoded protein is CASSPAAYSGAYNEQFF.

V is TRBV28 and J is TRBJ1-3; D is undetermined. The V and J ends lost 3 bases and 2 bases respectively, with 8 bases between them. Germline loops: CDR1 MDHEN, CDR2 SYDVKM. CDR3 length equals 14 residues. The CDR3 bases are TGTGCCAGCAGTTTCGGCGGGGCTGGAAACACCATATATTTT. It translates to CASSFGGAGNTIYF.

This clone was counted a single time. The chain has TRBV3-1 (or the pseudogene TRBV3-2) and TRBJ2-7; no definite D call. Trimming cost V 1 base and J 0 bases, with 13 bases left between them. The CDR3 runs 16 residues. Germline-derived CDR1 and CDR2 are LGHDT and YNNKEL (reference sequence). CDR3 in amino acids: CASSQGLRFSSYEQYF. The CDR3 DNA reads TGTGCCAGCAGCCAAGGCCTTAGGTTTAGCTCCTACGAGCAGTACTTC.

The V call is TRBV5-1, the J call TRBJ1-2, with D unresolved. Germline assignment: CDR1 SGHRS and CDR2 YFSETQ. There are 17 residues in the CDR3. The V end was cut by 1 base, the J end by 2 bases, with 18 bases between. The CDR3 coding sequence is TGCGCCAGCAGCTTGCAACCCGGGGAAGGAGGCAACTATGGCTACACCTTC. Protein sequence: CASSLQPGEGGNYGYTF.

This clone occurred once. The CDR3 is CASSLQGAHGGSPLHF. CDR3 bases: TGTGCCAGCAGCTTGCAGGGGGCCCACGGCGGATCACCCCTCCACTTT. The chain joins TRBV5-6 to TRBJ1-6, with TRBD1 identical over 8 bases. V gave up 1 base and J gave up 10 bases; unmatched junction bases: 10. Germline values: CDR1 SGHDT, CDR2 YYEEEE. The CDR3 covers 16 residues.

V and J are TRBV20-1 and TRBJ2-1; D unresolved. V lost 3 bases and J lost 10, with 4 bases in between. The CDR3 is made up of 9 amino acids. Germline V CDR1 and CDR2: DFQATT, SNEGSKA (reference sequence). The CDR3: CSASWEQFF. CDR3 DNA sequence: TGCAGTGCTAGTTGGGAGCAGTTCTTC.

The genes are TRBV6-5 and TRBJ2-2; D possibly corresponds to TRBD1 (6 bases). The germline V gene encodes CDR1 MNHEY and CDR2 SVGAGI. V was clipped by 9 bases and J by 1 base, with 15 bases between them. The CDR3 loop spans 15 amino acids. The CDR3 loop reads CASSPLGQNTGELFF. DNA of the CDR3: TGTGCCAGTAGTCCGCTGGGACAGAACACCGGGGAGCTGTTTTTT.

The chain joins TRBV4-2 to TRBJ1-1; a possible D gene is TRBD1 (6 bases). Germline CDR1 reads LGHNA; CDR2 reads YNFKEQ. The CDR3 runs to 16 residues. Trimming shortened V by 4 bases and J by 2 bases, and 17 bases separated the two germline ends. CDR3: CASSLFGRGSNTEAFF. The CDR3 coding sequence is TGTGCCAGCAGCCTTTTTGGGAGGGGGAGTAACACTGAAGCTTTCTTT.

This chain joins TRBV11-2 and TRBJ2-1; 7 nucleotides agree with TRBD1. This CDR3 has 16 amino acids. V trimming: 5 bases; J trimming: 1 base; junction bases outside the gene matches: 8. Germline V lookup: CDR1 SGHAT, CDR2 FQNNGV. The CDR3 spells CASSPRTGESYNEQFF. The CDR3 coding sequence is TGTGCCAGCAGCCCCCGGACAGGCGAATCCTACAATGAGCAGTTCTTC.

The chain combines TRBV5-8 with TRBJ2-3; 7 bases match TRBD2. CDR3 length equals 15 residues. J lost 3 bases, V lost 2 bases, and 6 bases had no gene match. Germline V gene sequence: CDR1 SGHTS, CDR2 YDEGEE. This CDR3 reads CASSFGPSGTDTQYF. The CDR3 nucleotides are TGTGCCAGCAGCTTCGGGCCTAGCGGAACAGATACGCAGTATTTT.

The chain carries TRBV19 and TRBJ2-1, with D perhaps matching TRBD1 (5 bases). CDR3 size: 15 residues. V gave up 0 bases and J gave up 4 bases, with 10 bases separating them. Germline-derived CDR1 and CDR2 are LNHDA and SQIVND (reference sequence). The CDR3 DNA follows: TGTGCCAGTAGTATAGAGAGACAGCTGTACAATGAGCAGTTCTTC. This gives the protein CASSIERQLYNEQFF.

The rearrangement links TRBV28 to TRBJ1-2; 8 nucleotides agree with TRBD1. This CDR3 has 14 residues. V trimming: 4 bases; J trimming: 8 bases; junction bases outside the gene matches: 9. CDR1 and CDR2 from the germline V gene are MDHEN and SYDVKM. The CDR3 protein is CASSSPGGGRGYTF. The DNA of the CDR3 is TGTGCCAGCAGTTCGCCAGGGGGCGGGCGGGGCTACACCTTC.

The table lists this clone with a count of one. This chain joins TRBV14 and TRBJ1-1; 7 bases are a match to TRBD1. Looked up from germline, CDR1 is SGHDN and CDR2 is FVKESK. The CDR3 runs 17 residues. Losses at the gene ends were 4 bases for V and 5 bases for J; bases not matched to a gene: 16. CDR3 residues: CASSPTSGTAIRTEAFF. The CDR3 DNA reads TGTGCCAGCAGCCCCACTTCCGGGACAGCTATTCGGACTGAAGCTTTCTTT.

The chain links TRBV20-1 to TRBJ2-5; TRBD2 agrees at 7 bases. Germline V gene data show CDR1 as DFQATT and CDR2 as SNEGSKA (reference sequence). The CDR3 runs 11 residues. The CDR3 region has the DNA TGCAGGGCGGGGGATGGGGAGACCCAGTACTTC. Amino acids: CRAGDGETQYF.

The chain employs TRBV3-1 (or the pseudogene TRBV3-2) and TRBJ1-2; D is uncertain. This CDR3 contains 13 residues. The germline CDR1 and CDR2 sequences are LGHDT and YNNKEL (reference sequence). Trimming removed 0 bases at V and 8 bases at J, with 10 bases between. Here the CDR3 DNA reads TGTGCCAGCAGCCAAGATCCCAAGAGGGGCTACACCTTC. Protein: CASSQDPKRGYTF.

The rearrangement joins TRBV11-2 to TRBJ1-3; unclear D gene. Trimming shortened V by 1 base and J by 6 bases, and 10 bases separated the two germline ends. Germline lookup yields CDR1 SGHAT and CDR2 FQNNGV. The CDR3 sequence is 14 residues long. Here the CDR3 reads CASSLGGSLNTIYF. CDR3 nucleotide sequence: TGTGCCAGCAGCTTAGGAGGGTCCTTAAACACCATATATTTT.

This chain's CDR3 is CASSQEVQRDYEQYF. CDR3 nucleotides: TGTGCCAGCAGCCAAGAGGTACAGCGGGATTACGAGCAGTACTTC. V usage is TRBV4-2 and J usage is TRBJ2-7; TRBD2 matches 7 bases. J was trimmed by 4 bases and V by 0 bases; bases with no gene match: 6. Germline V CDR1 and CDR2: LGHNA, YNFKEQ. The CDR3 totals 15 residues.

The V call is TRBV28, the J call TRBJ2-7, with TRBD1 as a possible D gene (6 bases). The ends were cut back, 3 bases at V and 3 bases at J, with 15 bases in the middle. Germline V CDR1 and CDR2: MDHEN, SYDVKM. CDR3 length: 15 amino acids. Here the CDR3 DNA reads TGTGCCAGCAGTTTCCCGGCAGGGACAATCTACGAGCAGTACTTC. Translated: CASSFPAGTIYEQYF.

Here the CDR3 DNA reads TGTGCCAGCAGTACGGGACCGCGGTTGGGCTATGAGCAGTTCTTC. Protein sequence: CASSTGPRLGYEQFF. The chain is built from TRBV6-2 or TRBV6-3 and TRBJ2-1, with D perhaps TRBD1 or TRBD2 (5 bases each). Trimming took off 5 bases at V and 8 bases at J, with 19 bases between the two ends. The CDR3 is made up of 15 amino acids. Germline lookup yields CDR1 MNHEY and CDR2 SVGEGT.

J is TRBJ1-2 and V is TRBV29-1, with D tentatively TRBD1 (5 bases). Germline assignment: CDR1 SQVTM and CDR2 ANQGSEA. This CDR3 comprises 13 residues. As DNA, the CDR3 is TGCACGGAAAACCGCCCAGGGTATGCTGGCTACACCTTC. This sequence encodes CTENRPGYAGYTF.

The DNA of the CDR3 is TGCGCCAGCAGCTTACAGACATCAAACGCCGGGGAGCTGTTTTTT. Translation: CASSLQTSNAGELFF. The V and J genes are TRBV5-1 and TRBJ2-2; D not certain. Germline CDR1 SGHRS, CDR2 YFSETQ. The CDR3 runs to 15 residues. Trimming took 2 bases from V and 6 from J, leaving 14 bases between them.

The V gene is TRBV18, the J gene TRBJ2-3, with D perhaps TRBD2 (6 bases). Per the germline V gene, CDR1 is KGHSH and CDR2 is LQKENI. Trimming left V 3 bases short and J 2 bases short, with 12 bases between. The length of the CDR3 is 15 residues. For the CDR3, the DNA is TGTGCCAGCTCACCGGTAGCGGTAATCACAGATACGCAGTATTTT. As protein: CASSPVAVITDTQYF.

The gene calls are TRBV3-1 (or the pseudogene TRBV3-2) and TRBJ2-7; tentatively, D is TRBD2 (6 bases). The CDR3 runs 18 residues. Germline lookup yields CDR1 LGHDT and CDR2 YNNKEL (reference sequence). Trimming took 0 bases from V and 5 from J, leaving 23 bases between them. The CDR3 sequence is CASSQDRALFDGGDEQYF. The CDR3 DNA follows: TGTGCCAGCAGCCAAGATCGGGCCCTCTTCGACGGAGGGGACGAGCAGTACTTC.

This chain joins TRBV28 and TRBJ2-1; no clear D. Germline V gene sequence: CDR1 MDHEN, CDR2 SYDVKM. The V gene lost 6 bases and the J gene lost 3 bases, with 21 bases spanning the gap. CDR3 length: 17 residues. CDR3 in amino acids: CASRGLDEINYYNEQFF. CDR3 DNA sequence: TGTGCCAGCAGAGGGCTAGATGAAATTAATTACTACAATGAGCAGTTCTTC.

J is TRBJ1-1 and V is TRBV30; tentative D call: TRBD1 (6 bases). V was pared by 1 base and J by 8 bases, with 11 bases between. This CDR3 is 12 amino acids long. Looked up from germline, CDR1 is GTSNPN and CDR2 is SVGIG (reference sequence). The CDR3 DNA sequence: TGTGCCTGGAGTGGGGGGCCCGGGGAAGCTTTCTTT. It translates to CAWSGGPGEAFF.

V is TRBV19 and J is TRBJ1-1; the D gene is possibly TRBD1 (6 bases). The length of the CDR3 is 14 residues. Germline lookup yields CDR1 LNHDA and CDR2 SQIVND (reference sequence). Trimming cost V 8 bases and J 3 bases, with 16 bases left between them. The CDR3 DNA follows: TGTGCCAGTTCGTTAGGGGGTGGGTACACTGAAGCTTTCTTT. The encoded protein is CASSLGGGYTEAFF. The whole variable domain, remainder taken from reference TRBV19 and TRBJ1-1, is DGGITQSPKYLFRKEGQNVTLSCEQNLNHDAMYWYRQDPGQGLRLIYYSQIVNDFQKGDIAEGYSVSREKKESFPLTVTSAQKNPTAFYLCASSLGGGYTEAFFGQGTRLTVV.

This clone was observed many times. The chain couples TRBV19 to TRBJ2-6; TRBD1 might be the D (6 bases). From germline, CDR1 is LNHDA and CDR2 SQIVND (reference sequence). Between the trimmed V and J ends, which lost 6 bases and 0 bases, there was a span of 15 bases. The CDR3 spans 17 residues. CDR3 amino acids: CASRNQGPASGANVLTF. The CDR3 nucleotides read TGTGCCAGTAGGAACCAGGGGCCCGCCTCTGGGGCCAACGTCCTGACTTTC. Complete variable domain (other parts from reference TRBV19 and TRBJ2-6): DGGITQSPKYLFRKEGQNVTLSCEQNLNHDAMYWYRQDPGQGLRLIYYSQIVNDFQKGDIAEGYSVSREKKESFPLTVTSAQKNPTAFYLCASRNQGPASGANVLTFGAGSRLTVL.

The V and J genes are TRBV19 and TRBJ2-4, with D perhaps assigned TRBD1 or TRBD2 (6 bases each). CDR1 and CDR2 (germline): LNHDA, SQIVND (reference sequence). V was shortened by 3 bases and J by 1 base, with 22 bases between the two germline ends. The CDR3 runs to 19 residues. CDR3 sequence (DNA): TGTGCCAGTAGTATGCGGGACATACAACCTACCGAGGCCAAAAACATTCAGTACTTC. Translated: CASSMRDIQPTEAKNIQYF.

This clone was recorded only once. The rearrangement joins TRBV30 to TRBJ1-1, with a weak D call TRBD1 (6 bases). The CDR3 loop spans 11 amino acids. V lost 3 bases and J lost 6, with 8 bases in between. Germline values: CDR1 GTSNPN, CDR2 SVGIG (reference sequence). CDR3 in amino acids: CAWSGQPEAFF. The CDR3 DNA reads as TGTGCCTGGAGCGGACAGCCTGAAGCTTTCTTT.